A selection of T cell receptor beta chains follows, all from one sample in a study of OX40 agonist ivuxolimab in advanced cancers. The assay was immunoSEQ multiplex PCR, and TCRdb's table has in-frame clones only and misses some. The table records some 30,000 clones, approximately 91% of them present only once. Sequencing was performed on CD4+ or CD8+ T cells sorted from blood, taken in a trial of the OX40 agonist ivuxolimab. The receptor source for this set is an adult with an advanced solid tumor such as melanoma, head and neck, liver or kidney cancer. CDR3s include the opening cysteine and the closing phenylalanine or tryptophan. D genes are given only for firm matches. Clone size is not always given. Where it is, it says once, few, many or a class for expanded clones.

v_gene | d_gene | abundance | CDR3aa
TRBV11-3 | NA | NA | CASSPWIGYEQYF
TRBV19 | NA | NA | CASTRVAGQTEAFF
TRBV10-3 | NA | NA | CAITDTVSGNTIYF
TRBV4-1 | NA | NA | CASSLLPAERTDTQYF
TRBV5-1 | NA | NA | CASSLYLAAAGEQYF
TRBV30 | NA | NA | CAWSVLSRTLSEQYF
TRBV18 | TRBD1 | NA | CASSPSPGQGAHNEQFF
TRBV5-6 | NA | NA | CASSPGRYSYEQYF
TRBV27 | TRBD2 | NA | CASRTSGVSSYEQYF
TRBV7-6 | TRBD1 | NA | CASSFTGGEGTEAFF
TRBV15 | NA | NA | CATSRDRDRTNYGYTF
TRBV27 | TRBD2 | NA | CASSLGLAGDTQYF
TRBV13 | NA | NA | CASSLGLLGSDYGYTF
TRBV28 | NA | NA | CASSSGQNYGYTF
TRBV9 | NA | NA | CASSVASFSYEQYF
TRBV6-6 | NA | NA | CASSPGAGNEQFF
TRBV6-5 | TRBD1 | once | CASSYSDRGYEQYF
TRBV5-1 | TRBD1 | NA | CASSLGTGGFEQFF
TRBV5-1 | NA | NA | CASSLNENTEAFF
TRBV12-5 | TRBD2 | NA | CASGLSGGDYNEQFF
TRBV27 | NA | NA | CASSPLDSREQYF
TRBV19 | NA | NA | CASSILPSGLPYNEQFF
TRBV5-5 | TRBD1 | NA | CASSLREGQEFLRGYTF
TRBV11-1 | NA | once | CASSLDPHNDGYTF
TRBV4-1 | NA | NA | CASSQDSYNEQFF
TRBV6-5 | TRBD1 | NA | CASKIETGAVAQYF
TRBV5-4 | NA | NA | CASSHPGPGRETQYF
TRBV7-9 | TRBD2 | few | CASSPLSSGRWNEQFF
TRBV7-3 | NA | NA | CASSFGQNQETQYF
TRBV19 | TRBD1 | NA | CASMGQGRQPQHF
TRBV19 | NA | NA | CASTHTNSEKLFF
TRBV7-3 | NA | once | CASSLVRTRPTHEQFF
TRBV4-1 | NA | NA | CASSQVRAGSYEQYF
TRBV29-1 | NA | NA | CSVDSRSSYNEQFF
TRBV29-1 | NA | NA | CSVESHPQGWAETQYF
TRBV27 | NA | once | CASSLGSYNEQFF
TRBV6-5 | NA | medium-sized | CASSYSTDGPQHF
TRBV4-1 | NA | once | CASSHNNNEQFF
TRBV6-5 | NA | once | CASSRPGLNQPQHF
TRBV9 | NA | NA | CASSVVGDFYTEAFF
TRBV10-2 | NA | NA | CASRQIDEQYF
TRBV19 | NA | NA | CASSWAFGDEQFF
TRBV6-5 | TRBD1 | NA | CASRAGTGVVGGYTF
TRBV7-6 | NA | NA | CASSPGTQETQYF
TRBV2 | TRBD2 | NA | CASSDGSGEFGELFF
TRBV5-1 | TRBD1 | NA | CASSLRTGGAFSTKNIQYF
TRBV19 | NA | NA | CASSITRETYEQYF
TRBV19 | NA | NA | CASSMGYGYTF
TRBV7-2 | TRBD2 | NA | CASSPARNRGAYNEQFF
TRBV5-4 | TRBD1 | NA | CASSLRDSGYTF
TRBV6-1 | TRBD2 | NA | CASRVTSPAYEQYF
TRBV4-1 | TRBD2 | NA | CASSQPLAGSVYDTQYF
TRBV6-1 | NA | NA | CASSSGRYEQYF
TRBV5-6 | NA | NA | CASSLAPDSYTYEQYF
TRBV6-5 | TRBD2 | once | CASSYGEGEQYF